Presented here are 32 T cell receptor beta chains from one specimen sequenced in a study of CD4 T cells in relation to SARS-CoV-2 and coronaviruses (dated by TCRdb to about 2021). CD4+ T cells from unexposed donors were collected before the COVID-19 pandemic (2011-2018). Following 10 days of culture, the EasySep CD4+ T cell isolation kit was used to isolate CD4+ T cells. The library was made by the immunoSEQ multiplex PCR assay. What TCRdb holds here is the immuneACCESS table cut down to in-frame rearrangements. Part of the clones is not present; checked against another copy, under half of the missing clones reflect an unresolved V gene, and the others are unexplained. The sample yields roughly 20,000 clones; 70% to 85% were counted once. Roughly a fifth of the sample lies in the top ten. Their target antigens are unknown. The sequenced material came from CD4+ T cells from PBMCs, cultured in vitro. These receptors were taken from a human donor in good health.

The CDR3 protein is CASSALAGVGTDTQYF. CDR3 coding DNA: TGTGCCAGCAGCGCACTAGCGGGAGTGGGCACAGATACGCAGTATTTT. This sequence joins TRBV9 and TRBJ2-3; the match to TRBD2 covers 11 bases. Germline trimming cut 3 bases from V and 1 base from J; bases unmatched to any gene: 4. The V gene's germline CDR1 is SGDLS and CDR2 YYNGEE. This CDR3 spans 16 amino acids.

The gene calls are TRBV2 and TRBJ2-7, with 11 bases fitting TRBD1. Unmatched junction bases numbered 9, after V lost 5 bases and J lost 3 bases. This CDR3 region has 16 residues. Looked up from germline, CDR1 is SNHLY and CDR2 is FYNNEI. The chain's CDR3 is CASSYPRDRGSYEQYF. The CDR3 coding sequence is TGTGCCAGCAGTTACCCACGGGACAGGGGGAGCTACGAGCAGTACTTC.

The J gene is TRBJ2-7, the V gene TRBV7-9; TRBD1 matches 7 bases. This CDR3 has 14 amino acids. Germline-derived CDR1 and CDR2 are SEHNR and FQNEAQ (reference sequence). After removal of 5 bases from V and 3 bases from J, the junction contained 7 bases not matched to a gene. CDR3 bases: TGTGCCAGCAGCCACCGGGACAGATTCTACGAGCAGTACTTC. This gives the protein CASSHRDRFYEQYF.

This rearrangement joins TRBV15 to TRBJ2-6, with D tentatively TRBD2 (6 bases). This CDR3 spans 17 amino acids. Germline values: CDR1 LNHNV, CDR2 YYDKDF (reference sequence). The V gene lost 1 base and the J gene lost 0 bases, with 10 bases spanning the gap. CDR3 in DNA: TGTGCCACCAGCAGAGTTGGGGGGAGCTCTGGGGCCAACGTCCTGACTTTC. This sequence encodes CATSRVGGSSGANVLTF.

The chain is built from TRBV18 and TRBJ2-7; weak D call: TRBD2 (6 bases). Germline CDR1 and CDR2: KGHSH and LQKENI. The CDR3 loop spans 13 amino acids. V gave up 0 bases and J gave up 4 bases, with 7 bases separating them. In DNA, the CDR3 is TGTGCCAGCTCACCACCGGGGGGATACGAGCAGTACTTC. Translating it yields CASSPPGGYEQYF.

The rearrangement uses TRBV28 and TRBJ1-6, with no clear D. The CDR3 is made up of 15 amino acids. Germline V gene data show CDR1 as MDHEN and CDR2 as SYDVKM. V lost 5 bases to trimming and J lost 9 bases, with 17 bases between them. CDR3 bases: TGTGCCAGCAGTCGGTCGGGCAATATCGGTTCACCCCTCCACTTT. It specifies CASSRSGNIGSPLHF.

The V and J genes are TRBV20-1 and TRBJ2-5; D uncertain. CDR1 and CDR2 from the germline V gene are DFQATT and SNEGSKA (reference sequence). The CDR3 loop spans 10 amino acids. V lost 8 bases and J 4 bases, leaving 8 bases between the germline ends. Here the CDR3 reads CSPWGETQYF. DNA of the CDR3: TGCAGTCCCTGGGGAGAGACCCAGTACTTC.

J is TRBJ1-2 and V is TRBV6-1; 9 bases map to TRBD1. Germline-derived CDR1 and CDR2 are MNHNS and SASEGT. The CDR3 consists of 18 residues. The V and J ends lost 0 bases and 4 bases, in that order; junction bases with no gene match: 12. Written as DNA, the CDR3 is TGTGCCAGCAGTGAAGCTTCGACGATACAGGGGGCGGCCTATGGCTACACCTTC. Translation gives CASSEASTIQGAAYGYTF.

The CDR3 is CASSLGDYGYTF. In nucleotides, the CDR3 is TGTGCCAGCAGTTTAGGAGATTATGGCTACACCTTC. This chain uses TRBV28 with TRBJ1-2; D remains unclear. Germline lookup yields CDR1 MDHEN and CDR2 SYDVKM. V was clipped by 2 bases and J by 5 bases, with 6 bases between them. The CDR3 loop spans 12 amino acids.

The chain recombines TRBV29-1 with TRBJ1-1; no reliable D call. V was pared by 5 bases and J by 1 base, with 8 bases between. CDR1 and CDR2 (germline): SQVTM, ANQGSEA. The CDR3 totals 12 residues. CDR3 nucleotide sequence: TGCAGCGTTTCTCGGGCGAACACTGAAGCTTTCTTT. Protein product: CSVSRANTEAFF.

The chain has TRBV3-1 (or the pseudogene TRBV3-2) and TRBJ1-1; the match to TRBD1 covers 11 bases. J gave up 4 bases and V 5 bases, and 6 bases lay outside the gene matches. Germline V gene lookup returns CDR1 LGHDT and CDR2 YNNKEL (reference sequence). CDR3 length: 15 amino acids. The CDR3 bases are TGTGCCAGCAGCTACTGGGGACAGGGGGGCACTGAAGCTTTCTTT. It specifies CASSYWGQGGTEAFF.

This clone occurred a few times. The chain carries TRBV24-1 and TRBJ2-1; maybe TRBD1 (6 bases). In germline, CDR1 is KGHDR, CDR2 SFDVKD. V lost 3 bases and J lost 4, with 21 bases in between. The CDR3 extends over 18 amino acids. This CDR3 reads CATSDPRGDRSPYNEQFF. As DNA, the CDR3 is TGTGCCACCAGTGATCCGAGGGGTGACAGGAGCCCGTACAATGAGCAGTTCTTC.

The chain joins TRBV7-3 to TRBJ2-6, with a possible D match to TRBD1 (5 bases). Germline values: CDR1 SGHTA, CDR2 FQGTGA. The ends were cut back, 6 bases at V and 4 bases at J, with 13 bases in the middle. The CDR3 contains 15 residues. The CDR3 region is CASRNGAAGANVLTF. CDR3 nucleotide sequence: TGTGCCAGCAGAAATGGGGCGGCGGGGGCCAACGTCCTGACTTTC.

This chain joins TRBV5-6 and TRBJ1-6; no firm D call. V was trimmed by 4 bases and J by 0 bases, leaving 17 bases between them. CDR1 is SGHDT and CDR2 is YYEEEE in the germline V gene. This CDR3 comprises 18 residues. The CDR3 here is CASSIKGITSSYNSPLHF. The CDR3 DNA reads TGTGCCAGCAGCATCAAGGGCATTACGAGCTCCTATAATTCACCCCTCCACTTT.

CDR3 loop: CASSFQGRAAASGNTIYF. CDR3 bases: TGTGCCAGCAGCTTTCAAGGGAGGGCGGCCGCCTCTGGAAACACCATATATTTT. The chain combines TRBV7-9 with TRBJ1-3; no firm D call. Trimming shortened V by 3 bases and J by 0 bases, and 18 bases separated the two germline ends. The CDR3 has 18 residues. CDR1 and CDR2 (germline): SEHNR, FQNEAQ (reference sequence).

The CDR3 is CASRSGTPNTGELFF. The DNA for the CDR3 is TGTGCCAGCAGGTCCGGGACTCCGAACACCGGGGAGCTGTTTTTT. The rearrangement joins TRBV25-1 to TRBJ2-2; D possibly corresponds to TRBD2 (6 bases). The CDR3 covers 15 residues. Per germline, CDR1 MGHDK and CDR2 SYGVNS. Trimming cost V 6 bases and J 0 bases, with 11 bases left between them. Based on the CDR3 plus reference TRBV25-1 and TRBJ2-2, the full variable domain is EADIYQTPRYLVIGTGKKITLECSQTMGHDKMYWYQQDPGMELHLIHYSYGVNSTEKGDLSSESTVSRIRTEHFPLTLESARPSHTSQYLCASRSGTPNTGELFFGEGSRLTVL.

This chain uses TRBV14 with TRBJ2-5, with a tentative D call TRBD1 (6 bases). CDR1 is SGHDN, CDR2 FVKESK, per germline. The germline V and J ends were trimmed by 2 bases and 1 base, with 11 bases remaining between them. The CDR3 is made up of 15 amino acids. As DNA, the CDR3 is TGTGCCAGCAGCCAATTCGGACAGATCCAAGAGACCCAGTACTTC. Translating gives CASSQFGQIQETQYF.

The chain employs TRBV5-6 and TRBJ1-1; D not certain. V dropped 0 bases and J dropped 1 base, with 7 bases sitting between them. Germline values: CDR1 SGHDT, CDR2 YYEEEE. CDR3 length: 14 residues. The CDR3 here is CASSLDQENTEAFF. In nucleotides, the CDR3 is TGTGCCAGCAGCTTGGATCAGGAGAACACTGAAGCTTTCTTT.

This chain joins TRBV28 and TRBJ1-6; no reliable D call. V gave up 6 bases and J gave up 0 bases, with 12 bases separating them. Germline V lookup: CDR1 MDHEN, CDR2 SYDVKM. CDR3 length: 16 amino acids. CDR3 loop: CASSPSKGSYNSPLHF. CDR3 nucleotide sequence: TGTGCCAGCAGCCCCTCGAAGGGCTCCTATAATTCACCCCTCCACTTT.

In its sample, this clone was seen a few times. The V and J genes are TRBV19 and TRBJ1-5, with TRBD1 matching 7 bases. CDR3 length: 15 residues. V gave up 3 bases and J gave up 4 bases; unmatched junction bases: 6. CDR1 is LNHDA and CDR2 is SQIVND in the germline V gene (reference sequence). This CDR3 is CASSIQGGRNQPQHF. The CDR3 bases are TGTGCCAGTAGTATCCAGGGGGGGAGAAATCAGCCCCAGCATTTT.

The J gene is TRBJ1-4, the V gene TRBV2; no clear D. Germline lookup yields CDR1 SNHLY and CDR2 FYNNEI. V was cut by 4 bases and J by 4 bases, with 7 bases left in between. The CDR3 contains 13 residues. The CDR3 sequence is CASSAGVNEKLFF. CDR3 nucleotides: TGTGCCAGCAGTGCGGGAGTTAATGAAAAACTGTTTTTT. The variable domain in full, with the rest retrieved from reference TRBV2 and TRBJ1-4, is EPEVTQTPSHQVTQMGQEVILRCVPISNHLYFYWYRQILGQKVEFLVSFYNNEISEKSEIFDDQFSVERPDGSNFTLKIRSTKLEDSAMYFCASSAGVNEKLFFGSGTQLSVL.

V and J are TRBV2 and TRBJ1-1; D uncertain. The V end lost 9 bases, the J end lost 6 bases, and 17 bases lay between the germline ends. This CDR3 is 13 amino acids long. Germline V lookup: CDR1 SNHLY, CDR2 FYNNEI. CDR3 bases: TGTGCCAGGAGTTTTGAGAGGGAGTCTGAAGCTTTCTTT. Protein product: CARSFERESEAFF. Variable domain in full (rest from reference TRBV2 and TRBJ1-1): EPEVTQTPSHQVTQMGQEVILRCVPISNHLYFYWYRQILGQKVEFLVSFYNNEISEKSEIFDDQFSVERPDGSNFTLKIRSTKLEDSAMYFCARSFERESEAFFGQGTRLTVV.

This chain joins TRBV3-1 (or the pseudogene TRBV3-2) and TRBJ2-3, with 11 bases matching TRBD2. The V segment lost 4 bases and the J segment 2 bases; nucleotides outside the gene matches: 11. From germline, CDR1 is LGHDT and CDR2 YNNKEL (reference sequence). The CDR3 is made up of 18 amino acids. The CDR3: CASSRGTSGTGLTDTQYF. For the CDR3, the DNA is TGTGCCAGCAGCCGAGGGACTAGCGGTACTGGACTCACAGATACGCAGTATTTT.

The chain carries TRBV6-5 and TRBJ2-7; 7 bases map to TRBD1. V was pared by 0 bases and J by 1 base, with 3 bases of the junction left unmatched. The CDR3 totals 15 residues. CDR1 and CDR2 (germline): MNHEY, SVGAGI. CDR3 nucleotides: TGTGCCAGCAGTTACTCGGCAGGGGGTTCCTACGAGCAGTACTTC. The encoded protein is CASSYSAGGSYEQYF.

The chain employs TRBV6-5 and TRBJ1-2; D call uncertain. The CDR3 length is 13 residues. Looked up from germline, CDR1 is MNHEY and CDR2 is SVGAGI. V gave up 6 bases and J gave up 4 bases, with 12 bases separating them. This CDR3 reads CASSPDRTYGYTF. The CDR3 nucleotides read TGTGCCAGCAGCCCCGACCGAACCTATGGCTACACCTTC.

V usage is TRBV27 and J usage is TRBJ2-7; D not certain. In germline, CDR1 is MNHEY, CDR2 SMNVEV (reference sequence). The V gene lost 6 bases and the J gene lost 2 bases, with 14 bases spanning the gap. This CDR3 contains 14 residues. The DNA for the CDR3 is TGTGCCAGCAGACGGGCGCCAGACGCCTACGAGCAGTACTTC. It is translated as CASRRAPDAYEQYF.

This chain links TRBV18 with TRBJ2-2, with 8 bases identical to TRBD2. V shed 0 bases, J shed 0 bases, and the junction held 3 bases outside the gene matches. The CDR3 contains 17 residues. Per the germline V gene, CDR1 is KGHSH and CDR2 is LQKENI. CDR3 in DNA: TGTGCCAGCTCACCACCGGCTAGCGGGCCGAACACCGGGGAGCTGTTTTTT. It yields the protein CASSPPASGPNTGELFF. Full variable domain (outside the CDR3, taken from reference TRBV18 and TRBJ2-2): NAGVMQNPRHLVRRRGQEARLRCSPMKGHSHVYWYRQLPEEGLKFMVYLQKENIIDESGMPKERFSAEFPKEGPSILRIQQVVRGDSAAYFCASSPPASGPNTGELFFGEGSRLTVL.

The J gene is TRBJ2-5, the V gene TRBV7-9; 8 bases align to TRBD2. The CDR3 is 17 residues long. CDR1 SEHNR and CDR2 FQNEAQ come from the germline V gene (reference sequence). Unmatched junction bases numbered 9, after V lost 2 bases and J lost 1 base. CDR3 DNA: TGTGCCAGCAGCTTACCTGGAATAGCGGGACCCCAAGAGACCCAGTACTTC. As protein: CASSLPGIAGPQETQYF.

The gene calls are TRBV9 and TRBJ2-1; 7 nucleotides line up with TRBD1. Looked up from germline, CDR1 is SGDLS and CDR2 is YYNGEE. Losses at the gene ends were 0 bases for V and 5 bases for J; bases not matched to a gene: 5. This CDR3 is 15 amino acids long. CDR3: CASSVAGTDHNEQFF. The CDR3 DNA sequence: TGTGCCAGCAGCGTAGCAGGGACAGACCACAATGAGCAGTTCTTC. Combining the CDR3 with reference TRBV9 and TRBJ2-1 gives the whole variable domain DSGVTQTPKHLITATGQRVTLRCSPRSGDLSVYWYQQSLDQGLQFLIQYYNGEERAKGNILERFSAQQFPDLHSELNLSSLELGDSALYFCASSVAGTDHNEQFFGPGTRLTVL.

CDR3 amino acids: CASSSLAGEDTGELFF. In nucleotides, the CDR3 is TGTGCCAGCAGCTCACTAGCGGGAGAAGACACCGGGGAGCTGTTTTTT. The chain is built from TRBV7-3 and TRBJ2-2; 11 bases line up with TRBD2. J was trimmed by 3 bases and V by 4 bases; bases with no gene match: 4. Germline assignment: CDR1 SGHTA and CDR2 FQGTGA. CDR3 size: 16 residues.

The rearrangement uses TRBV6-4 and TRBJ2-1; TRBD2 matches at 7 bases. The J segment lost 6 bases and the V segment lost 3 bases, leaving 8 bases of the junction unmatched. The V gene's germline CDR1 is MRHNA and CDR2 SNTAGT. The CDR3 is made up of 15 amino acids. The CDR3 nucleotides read TGTGCCAGCAGTGAGGGGGGGTCCCCATCCAATGAGCAGTTCTTC. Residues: CASSEGGSPSNEQFF.

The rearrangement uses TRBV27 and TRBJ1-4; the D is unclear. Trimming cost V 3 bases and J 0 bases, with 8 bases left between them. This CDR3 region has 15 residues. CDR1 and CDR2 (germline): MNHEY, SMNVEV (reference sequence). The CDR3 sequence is CASSFGGTTNEKLFF. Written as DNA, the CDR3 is TGTGCCAGCAGTTTCGGAGGGACAACTAATGAAAAACTGTTTTTT.